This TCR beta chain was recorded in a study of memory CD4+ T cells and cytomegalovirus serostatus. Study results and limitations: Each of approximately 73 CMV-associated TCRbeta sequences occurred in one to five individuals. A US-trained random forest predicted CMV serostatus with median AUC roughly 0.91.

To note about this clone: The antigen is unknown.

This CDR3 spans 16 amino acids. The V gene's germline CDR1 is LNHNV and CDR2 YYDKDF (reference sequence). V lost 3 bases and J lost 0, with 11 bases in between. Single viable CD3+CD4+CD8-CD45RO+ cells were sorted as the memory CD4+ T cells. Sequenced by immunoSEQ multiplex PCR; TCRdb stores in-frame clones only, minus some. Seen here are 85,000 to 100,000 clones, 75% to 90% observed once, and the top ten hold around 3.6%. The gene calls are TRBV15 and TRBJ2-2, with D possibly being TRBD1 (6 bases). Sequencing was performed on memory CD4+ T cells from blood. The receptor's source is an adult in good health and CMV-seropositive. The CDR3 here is CATSRMGHSNTGELFF. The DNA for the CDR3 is TGTGCCACCAGCAGGATGGGACACTCGAACACCGGGGAGCTGTTTTTT. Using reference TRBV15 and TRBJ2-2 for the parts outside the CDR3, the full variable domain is DAMVIQNPRYQVTQFGKPVTLSCSQTLNHNVMYWYQQKSSQAPKLLFHYYDKDFNNEADTPDNFQSRRPNTSFCFLDIRSPGLGDTAMYLCATSRMGHSNTGELFFGEGSRLTVL.